This T cell receptor beta chain was captured by sequencing in a study of blood T cell repertoires in COVID-19. On the study more broadly: COVID-19 samples collected from the United States, Italy and Spain covered acute and convalescent phases.

The CDR3 contains 15 residues. CDR1 and CDR2 from the germline V gene are MNHEY and SVGAGI. V was pared by 0 bases and J by 0 bases, with 5 bases between. How the authors handled the data: From reference gene primer amplification, estimates of nucleated cell counts were derived. Assay: immunoSEQ multiplex PCR; the TCRdb copy retains only in-frame clones and omits some. That table gives V, J and clone size, and the DNA gave D and trimming. The data contain approximately 240,000 clones, over 75% of them singletons. V and J are TRBV6-5 and TRBJ1-4; D remains unclear. The sequence came from a woman aged 40 to 55 who had recovered from COVID-19. Sequencing was done on a sample of peripheral blood. The CDR3 spells CASSYSSATNEKLFF. CDR3 DNA sequence: TGTGCCAGCAGTTACTCTTCGGCAACTAATGAAAAACTGTTTTTT.